Listed below are T cell receptor beta chains from one sample, sequenced in a study of cytomegalovirus exposure and HLA in healthy donors. Some clones are missing from TCRdb's copy, which holds only in-frame ones; the method was immunoSEQ multiplex PCR. The sample has roughly 200,000 clones; around four fifths are singletons. Sample: PBMCs. These receptors were taken from a man aged 50 or older in good health and CMV-seronegative. Each CDR3 is given with its conserved first and last residue. The order of the fields is V gene, D gene, clone size, J gene, CDR3 DNA, CDR3 protein. A D gene is named only where the DNA matches it firmly. Not all rows give a size; the values are once, few, many and, for expanded clones, a class.

TRBV5-3	-	-	TRBJ2-3	TGTGCCAGAAGCTTGATGAAGGAGGAGGACCCAGATACGCAGTATTTT	CARSLMKEEDPDTQYF
TRBV2	-	-	TRBJ2-1	TGTGCCAGCAACCTCCGGGGTTACAATGAGCAGTTCTTC	CASNLRGYNEQFF
TRBV19	-	-	TRBJ2-2	TGTGCCAGTAGAGGCGGATCTTCCAACACCGGGGAGCTGTTTTTT	CASRGGSSNTGELFF
TRBV5-6	-	once	TRBJ2-3	TGTGCCAGCAGCTTAAGCGTATCAGATACGCAGTATTTT	CASSLSVSDTQYF
TRBV19	TRBD1	-	TRBJ1-2	TGTGCCAGTAGCGCAGACAGGGGAGTTGTCTATGGCTACACCTTC	CASSADRGVVYGYTF
TRBV5-1	-	-	TRBJ2-7	TGCGCCAGCCGGACCACAGGGACCTACGAGCAGTACTTC	CASRTTGTYEQYF
TRBV11-1	TRBD1	-	TRBJ2-7	TGTGCCAGCAGCCTCGGACAGGCCAGCTCCTACGAGCAGTACTTC	CASSLGQASSYEQYF
TRBV5-6	-	-	TRBJ1-5	TGTGCCAGCAGACGGGGATCCTCTAAAGGCCAGCCCCAGCATTTT	CASRRGSSKGQPQHF
TRBV29-1	TRBD1	-	TRBJ2-7	TGCAGCGTATCCGGGACAGGGGAATACGAGCAGTACTTC	CSVSGTGEYEQYF
TRBV27	-	-	TRBJ2-7	TGTGCCAGCAGGGGGGGACAGACTTTCTCCTACGAGCAGTACTTC	CASRGGQTFSYEQYF
TRBV7-9	-	-	TRBJ2-5	TGTTCCAGCAACTCGGGTCTAGGGGTGGAGACCCAGTACTTC	CSSNSGLGVETQYF
TRBV6-6	TRBD1	-	TRBJ1-5	TGTGCCAGCAGTGACAGGGGAGGCAATCAGCCCCAGCATTTT	CASSDRGGNQPQHF
TRBV6-5	TRBD2	-	TRBJ2-5	TGTGCCAGTTACGGAGCGGGAGGACACCAAGAGACCCAGTACTTC	CASYGAGGHQETQYF
TRBV5-4	-	few	TRBJ1-1	TGTGCCAGCAGCCCCATTCCAGGGGACGCTTTCTTT	CASSPIPGDAFF
TRBV19	-	-	TRBJ2-6	TGTGCCAGTACCACTCCATTCCCGTTAACTGGGGCCAACGTCCTGACTTTC	CASTTPFPLTGANVLTF
TRBV4-3	-	-	TRBJ1-3	TGCGCCAGCAGCTCGGGGAACAGCTACTCTGGAAACACCATATATTTT	CASSSGNSYSGNTIYF
TRBV2	TRBD1	-	TRBJ1-1	TGTGCCAGCAGTGACAGGGGGCTTACTGAAGCTTTCTTT	CASSDRGLTEAFF
TRBV18	TRBD1	-	TRBJ1-2	TGTGCCAGCTCACCTTCGGTCTCGCAGGGGGGCTATGGCTACACCTTC	CASSPSVSQGGYGYTF
TRBV18	-	-	TRBJ2-5	TGTGCCAGCTCCCGGGAAGAGACCCAGTACTTC	CASSREETQYF
TRBV5-5	TRBD1	once	TRBJ1-2	TGTGCCAGCAGCACGGGACAGGCCGCGTATGGCTACACCTTC	CASSTGQAAYGYTF
TRBV7-2	TRBD1	-	TRBJ1-1	TGTGCCAGCAGCTCGCACGCCAGGGGGGCAGTGAACACTGAAGCTTTCTTT	CASSSHARGAVNTEAFF
TRBV7-9	-	-	TRBJ2-5	TGTGCCAGCAGCTATCTGGAGACAGGACAAGAGACCCAGTACTTC	CASSYLETGQETQYF
TRBV28	TRBD1	-	TRBJ1-5	TGTGCCAGCAGATCGAAGACAGGGACCAATCAGCCCCAGCATTTT	CASRSKTGTNQPQHF
TRBV19	TRBD1	-	TRBJ1-2	TGTGCCAGTACCCCCCAGGGGGCGGGGGGCTACACCTTC	CASTPQGAGGYTF
TRBV7-8	-	-	TRBJ2-7	TGTGCCAGCAGCCTCCAACAGGGTCGAGGGGAGCAGTACTTC	CASSLQQGRGEQYF
TRBV4-2	-	-	TRBJ1-5	TGTGCCAGCAGCCCCATCGGACAAGACGGGGGTGATTTGGGTCAGCCCCAGCATTTT	CASSPIGQDGGDLGQPQHF
TRBV14	-	-	TRBJ2-2	TGTGCCAGCAGCCATCCCAGGGATCCCGGGGAGCTGTTTTTT	CASSHPRDPGELFF
TRBV28	TRBD1	once	TRBJ2-7	TGTGCCAGCAGGACAGGGGGTCGCGAGCAGTACTTC	CASRTGGREQYF
TRBV30	-	-	TRBJ2-2	TGTGCCTGGAGTGTGGGCCTTATATCCGGGGAGCTGTTTTTT	CAWSVGLISGELFF
TRBV7-9	TRBD1	-	TRBJ2-6	TGTGCCAGCAGCCCCGGGACAGGGTACTCTGGGGCCAACGTCCTGACTTTC	CASSPGTGYSGANVLTF
TRBV14	TRBD2	-	TRBJ2-2	TGTGCCAGCAGCCGCCCTCTAGCGGCCACCGGGGAGCTGTTTTTT	CASSRPLAATGELFF
TRBV5-1	-	-	TRBJ2-3	TGCGCCAGCAGCTTATCGGGAGATACGCAGTATTTT	CASSLSGDTQYF
TRBV5-6	TRBD1	-	TRBJ2-3	TGTGCCAGCAGCTTACTGGGACAGGGAATTTCAGATACGCAGTATTTT	CASSLLGQGISDTQYF
TRBV25-1	-	-	TRBJ1-1	TGTGCCAGCGCCGGGGGGGTAGAGGCTTTCTTT	CASAGGVEAFF
TRBV28	-	-	TRBJ2-1	TGTGCCAGCGCCCTACAGGGAGAGGGTGAGCAGTTCTTC	CASALQGEGEQFF
TRBV10-3	-	-	TRBJ2-7	TGTGCCATCAGTGAGGACGGACGGGCGGGCTACGAGCAGTACTTC	CAISEDGRAGYEQYF
TRBV27	TRBD1	-	TRBJ1-5	TGTGCCAGCAAACCGGGGACAGGGAGACAGCCCCAGCATTTT	CASKPGTGRQPQHF
TRBV9	-	-	TRBJ2-1	TGTGCCAGCCGTAATAGGGGTAAGTGTAGGGATGAGCAGTTCTTC	CASRNRGKCRDEQFF
TRBV30	-	once	TRBJ1-1	TGTGCCGTCAGGGAACAGATGAACACTGAAGCTTTCTTT	CAVREQMNTEAFF
TRBV7-2	-	-	TRBJ2-5	TGTGCCAGCAGCCCAGACTATGGGACCCAGTACTTC	CASSPDYGTQYF
TRBV9	-	-	TRBJ1-1	TGTGCCAGCAGCGTGGGGGGTGAAGCTTTCTTT	CASSVGGEAFF
TRBV9	TRBD1	-	TRBJ1-2	TGTGCCAGCAGCGTAGACAGGGGGCTGTTTTATGGCTACACCTTC	CASSVDRGLFYGYTF
TRBV6-6	-	-	TRBJ1-2	TGTGCCAGCAGTTCTTATGGCTACACCTTC	CASSSYGYTF
TRBV7-2	TRBD1	once	TRBJ2-1	TGTGCCAGCAGCGGAGGGGGACAGGCCAACGATGAGCAGTTCTTC	CASSGGGQANDEQFF
TRBV18	TRBD1	-	TRBJ2-5	TGTGCCAGCTCGTCCAGGGGGCCTGGAGAGACCCAGTACTTC	CASSSRGPGETQYF
TRBV7-2	-	-	TRBJ2-7	TGTGCCAGCAGCTCGACTGGATCCTACGAGCAGTACTTC	CASSSTGSYEQYF
TRBV7-3	TRBD2	-	TRBJ2-7	TGTGCCAGCAGCCCGGGGACTAGCGGGAGCTCCTACGAGCAGTACTTC	CASSPGTSGSSYEQYF
TRBV6-6	-	once	TRBJ1-4	TGTGCCAGCAGCCCCTTTCCCATCCGGGGTGGTGAAAAACTGTTTTTT	CASSPFPIRGGEKLFF
TRBV7-6	TRBD1	-	TRBJ1-6	TGTGCCAGCAGCTTAGCAGGGGGCGGGTGGGATTCACCCCTCCACTTT	CASSLAGGGWDSPLHF
TRBV5-1	TRBD2	-	TRBJ2-5	TGCGCCAGCAGTAAAGGCGGACTAGCGGGGGGGGGCGAGACCCAGTACTTC	CASSKGGLAGGGETQYF
TRBV7-2	TRBD2	-	TRBJ2-3	TGTGCCAGCAGCTTAGCCCAATCGACCGGGACTAGCGGTCTTAGTTTT	CASSLAQSTGTSGLSF
TRBV7-2	TRBD2	-	TRBJ2-3	TGTGCCAGCAGCCGACGACTAGCGGGGGGGCCGGTGCCAGATACGCAGTATTTT	CASSRRLAGGPVPDTQYF
TRBV6-1	TRBD1	-	TRBJ2-6	TGTGCCAGCAAGAAACAGGGGGCTGGGGCCAACGTCCTGACTTTC	CASKKQGAGANVLTF
TRBV11-1	TRBD2	-	TRBJ2-5	TGTGCCAGCAGTTTTAGCGGGGCTAAAGAGACCCAGTACTTC	CASSFSGAKETQYF
TRBV9	TRBD2	-	TRBJ2-5	TGTGCCAGCCGATCTGGTGGGAGGGACGGATGGGAGACCCAGTACTTC	CASRSGGRDGWETQYF
TRBV15	TRBD1	few	TRBJ2-7	TGTGCCACCAGCAGAATTCAGGGGGCCTACGAGCAGTACTTC	CATSRIQGAYEQYF
TRBV5-1	-	-	TRBJ1-5	TGCGCCAGCAGCTTGGGTGACCGGGGCAATCAGCCCCAGCATTTT	CASSLGDRGNQPQHF
TRBV20-1	-	-	TRBJ2-1	TGCAGCGCTAGACAGAACAATGAGCAGTTCTTC	CSARQNNEQFF
TRBV5-1	TRBD2	once	TRBJ2-1	TGCGCCAGCAGCTCCCAGACTAGCGGGGGGAATGAGCAGTTCTTC	CASSSQTSGGNEQFF